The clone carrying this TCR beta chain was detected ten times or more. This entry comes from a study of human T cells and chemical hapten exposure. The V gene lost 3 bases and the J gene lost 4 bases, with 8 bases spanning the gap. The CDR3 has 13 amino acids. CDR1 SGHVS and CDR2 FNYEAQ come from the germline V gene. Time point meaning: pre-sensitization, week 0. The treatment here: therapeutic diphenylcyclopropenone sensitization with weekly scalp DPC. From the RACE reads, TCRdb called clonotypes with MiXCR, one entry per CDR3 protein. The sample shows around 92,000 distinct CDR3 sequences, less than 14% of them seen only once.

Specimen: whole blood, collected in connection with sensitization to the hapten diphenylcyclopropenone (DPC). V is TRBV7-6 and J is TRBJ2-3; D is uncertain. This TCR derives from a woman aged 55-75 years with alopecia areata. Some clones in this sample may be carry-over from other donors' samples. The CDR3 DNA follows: TGTGCCAGCAGCTTGGGAAGGGCAGATACGCAGTATTTT. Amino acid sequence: CASSLGRADTQYF.